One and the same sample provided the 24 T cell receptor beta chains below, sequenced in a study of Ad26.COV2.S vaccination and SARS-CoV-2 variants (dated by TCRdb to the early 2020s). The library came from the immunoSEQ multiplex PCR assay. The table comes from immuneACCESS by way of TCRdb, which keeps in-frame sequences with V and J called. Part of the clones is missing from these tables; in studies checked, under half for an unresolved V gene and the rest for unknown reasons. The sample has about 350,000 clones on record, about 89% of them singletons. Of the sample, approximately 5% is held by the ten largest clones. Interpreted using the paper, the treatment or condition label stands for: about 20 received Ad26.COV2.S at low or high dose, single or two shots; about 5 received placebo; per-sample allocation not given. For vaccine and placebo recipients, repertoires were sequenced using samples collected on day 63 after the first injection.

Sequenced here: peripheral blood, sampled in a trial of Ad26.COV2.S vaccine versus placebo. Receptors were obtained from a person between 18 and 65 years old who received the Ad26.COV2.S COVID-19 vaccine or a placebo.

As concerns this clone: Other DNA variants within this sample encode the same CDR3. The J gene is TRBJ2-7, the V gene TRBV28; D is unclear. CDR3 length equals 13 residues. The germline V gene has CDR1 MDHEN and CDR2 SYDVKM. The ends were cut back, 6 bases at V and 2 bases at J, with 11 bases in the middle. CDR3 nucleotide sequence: TGTGCCAGCAGCCCAGCAGGTACCTACGAGCAGTACTTC. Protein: CASSPAGTYEQYF.

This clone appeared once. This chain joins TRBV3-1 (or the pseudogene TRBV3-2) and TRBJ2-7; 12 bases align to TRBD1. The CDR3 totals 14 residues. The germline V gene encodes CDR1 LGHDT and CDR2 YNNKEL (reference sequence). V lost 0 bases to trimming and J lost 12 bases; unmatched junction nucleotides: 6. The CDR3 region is CASSQDQGQGARYF. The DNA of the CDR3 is TGTGCCAGCAGCCAAGACCAGGGACAGGGGGCGCGGTACTTC.

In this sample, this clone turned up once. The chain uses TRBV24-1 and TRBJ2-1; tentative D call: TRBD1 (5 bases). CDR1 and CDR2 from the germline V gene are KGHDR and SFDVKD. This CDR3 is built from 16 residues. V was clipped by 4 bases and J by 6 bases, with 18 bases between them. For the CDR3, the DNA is TGTGCCACCAGTGACACCAGGGAAGCCGCTTCCAATGAGCAGTTCTTC. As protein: CATSDTREAASNEQFF.

The CDR3 reads CATDGASGNTIYF. CDR3 coding DNA: TGTGCCACCGACGGGGCCTCTGGAAACACCATATATTTT. The chain carries TRBV7-3 and TRBJ1-3, with D perhaps matching TRBD1 (5 bases). Trimming removed 10 bases at V and 0 bases at J, with 10 bases between. Germline V gene data show CDR1 as SGHTA and CDR2 as FQGTGA. This CDR3 comprises 13 residues.

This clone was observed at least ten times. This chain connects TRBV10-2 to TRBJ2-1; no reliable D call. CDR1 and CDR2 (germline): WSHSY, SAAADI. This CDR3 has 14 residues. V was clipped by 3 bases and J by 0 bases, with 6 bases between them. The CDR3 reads CASSDFSSYNEQFF. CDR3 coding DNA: TGCGCCAGCAGTGACTTTAGCTCCTACAATGAGCAGTTCTTC.

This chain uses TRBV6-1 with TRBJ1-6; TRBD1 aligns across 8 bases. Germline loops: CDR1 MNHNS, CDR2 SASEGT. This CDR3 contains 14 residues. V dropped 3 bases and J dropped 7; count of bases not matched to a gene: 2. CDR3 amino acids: CASSEDRANSPLHF. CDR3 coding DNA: TGTGCCAGCAGTGAGGACAGGGCCAATTCACCCCTCCACTTT.

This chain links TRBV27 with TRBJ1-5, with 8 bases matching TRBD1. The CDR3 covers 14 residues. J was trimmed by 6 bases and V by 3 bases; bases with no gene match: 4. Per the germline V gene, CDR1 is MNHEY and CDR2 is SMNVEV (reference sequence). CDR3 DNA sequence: TGTGCCAGCAGTTTTCGGACAGGGTTTCAGCCCCAGCATTTT. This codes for CASSFRTGFQPQHF.

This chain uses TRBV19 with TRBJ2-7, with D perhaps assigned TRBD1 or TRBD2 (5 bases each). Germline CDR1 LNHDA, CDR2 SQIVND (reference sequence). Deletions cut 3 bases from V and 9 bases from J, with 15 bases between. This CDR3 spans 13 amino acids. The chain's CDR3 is CASSIEGSEGQYF. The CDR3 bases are TGTGCCAGTAGTATTGAGGGGTCGGAAGGGCAGTACTTC.

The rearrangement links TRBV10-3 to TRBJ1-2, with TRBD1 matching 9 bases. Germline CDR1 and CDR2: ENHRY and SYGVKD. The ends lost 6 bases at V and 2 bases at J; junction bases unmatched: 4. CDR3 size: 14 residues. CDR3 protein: CAIRRDRDNYGYTF. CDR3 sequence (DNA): TGTGCCATCAGGCGGGACAGGGACAACTATGGCTACACCTTC.

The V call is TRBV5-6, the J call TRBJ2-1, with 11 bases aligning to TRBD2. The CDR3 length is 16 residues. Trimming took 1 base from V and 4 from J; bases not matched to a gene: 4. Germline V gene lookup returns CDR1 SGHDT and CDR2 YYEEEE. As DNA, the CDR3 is TGTGCCAGCAGCTTGTATGGGACTAGCGGATACAATGAGCAGTTCTTC. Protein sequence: CASSLYGTSGYNEQFF.

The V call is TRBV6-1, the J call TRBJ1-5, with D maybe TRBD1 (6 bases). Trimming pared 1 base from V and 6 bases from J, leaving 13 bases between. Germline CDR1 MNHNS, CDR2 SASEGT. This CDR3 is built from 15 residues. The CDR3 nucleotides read TGTGCCAGCAGTGAAGAGACAGGTAATGTTCAGCCCCAGCATTTT. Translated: CASSEETGNVQPQHF.

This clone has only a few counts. CDR3 sequence: CASSRDRERETQYF. The CDR3 bases are TGCGCCAGCAGTCGCGACAGGGAGAGGGAGACCCAGTACTTC. V gene TRBV10-2 combines with J gene TRBJ2-5; the match to TRBD1 covers 7 bases. In germline, CDR1 is WSHSY, CDR2 SAAADI. The trim removed 5 bases at V and 5 bases at J, leaving 8 bases unmatched. The CDR3 is 14 residues long.

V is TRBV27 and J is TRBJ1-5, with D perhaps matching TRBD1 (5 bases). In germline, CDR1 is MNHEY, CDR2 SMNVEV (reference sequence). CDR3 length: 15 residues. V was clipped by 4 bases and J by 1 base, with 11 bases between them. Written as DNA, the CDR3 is TGTGCCAGCAGTTGGGGCCCGGGGAGCAATCAGCCCCAGCATTTT. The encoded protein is CASSWGPGSNQPQHF.

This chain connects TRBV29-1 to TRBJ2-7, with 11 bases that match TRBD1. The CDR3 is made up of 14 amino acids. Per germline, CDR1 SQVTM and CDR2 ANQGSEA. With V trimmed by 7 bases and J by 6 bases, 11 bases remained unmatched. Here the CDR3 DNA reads TGCAGCGCAAACCAAGGGGACAGGGGGTTCGAGCAGTACTTC. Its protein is CSANQGDRGFEQYF.

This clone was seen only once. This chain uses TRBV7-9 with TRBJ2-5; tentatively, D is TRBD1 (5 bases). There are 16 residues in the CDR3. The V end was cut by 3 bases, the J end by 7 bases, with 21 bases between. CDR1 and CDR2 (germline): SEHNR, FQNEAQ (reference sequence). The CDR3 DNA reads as TGTGCCAGCAGCTTCCATCTGGGCCAGGGCCCTGGGACCCAGTACTTC. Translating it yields CASSFHLGQGPGTQYF.

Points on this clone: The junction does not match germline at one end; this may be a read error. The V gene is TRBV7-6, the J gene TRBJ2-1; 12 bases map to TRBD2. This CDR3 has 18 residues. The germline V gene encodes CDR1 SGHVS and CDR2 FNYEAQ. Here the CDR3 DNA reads TGTGCCAGCAGTTTAGGGCTAGCGGGAGGGGTCGTTAACAATGAGCAGTTCTTC. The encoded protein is CASSLGLAGGVVNNEQFF.

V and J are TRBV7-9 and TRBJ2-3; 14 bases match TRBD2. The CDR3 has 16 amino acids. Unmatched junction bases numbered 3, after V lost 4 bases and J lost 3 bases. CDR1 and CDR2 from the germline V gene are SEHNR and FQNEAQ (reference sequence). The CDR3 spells CASSSGLAGGTDTQYF. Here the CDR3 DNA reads TGTGCCAGCAGCTCCGGACTAGCGGGAGGTACAGATACGCAGTATTTT.

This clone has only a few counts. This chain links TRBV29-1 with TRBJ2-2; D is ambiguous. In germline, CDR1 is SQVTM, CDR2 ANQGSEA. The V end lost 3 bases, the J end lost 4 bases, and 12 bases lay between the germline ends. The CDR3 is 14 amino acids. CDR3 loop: CSVDTASGTGELFF. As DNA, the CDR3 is TGCAGCGTTGATACTGCCTCGGGCACCGGGGAGCTGTTTTTT.

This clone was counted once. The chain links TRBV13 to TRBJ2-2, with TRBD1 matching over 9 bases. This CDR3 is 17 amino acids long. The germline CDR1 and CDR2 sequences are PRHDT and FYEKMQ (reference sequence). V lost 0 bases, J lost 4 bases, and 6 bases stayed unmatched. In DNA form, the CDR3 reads TGTGCCAGCAGCTTAGGGAACAGGGGGCTGGTCACCGGGGAGCTGTTTTTT. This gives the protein CASSLGNRGLVTGELFF.

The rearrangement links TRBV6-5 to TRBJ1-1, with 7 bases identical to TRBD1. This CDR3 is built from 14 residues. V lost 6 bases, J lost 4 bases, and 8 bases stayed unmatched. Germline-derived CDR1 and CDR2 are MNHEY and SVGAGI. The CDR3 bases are TGTGCCAGCAGGAGACAGGGTTCAGCCACTGAAGCTTTCTTT. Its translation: CASRRQGSATEAFF.

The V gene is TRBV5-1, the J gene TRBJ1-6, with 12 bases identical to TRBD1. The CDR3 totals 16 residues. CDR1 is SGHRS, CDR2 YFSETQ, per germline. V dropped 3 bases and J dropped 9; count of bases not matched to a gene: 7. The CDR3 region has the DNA TGCGCCAGCAGCTCTGGGACAGGGGGCTATCTTTCACCCCTCCACTTT. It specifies CASSSGTGGYLSPLHF.

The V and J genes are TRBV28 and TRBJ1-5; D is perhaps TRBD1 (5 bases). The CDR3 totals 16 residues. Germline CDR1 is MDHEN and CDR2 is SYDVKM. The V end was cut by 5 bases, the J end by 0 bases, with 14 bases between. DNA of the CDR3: TGTGCCAGCAGTCCCCGGACATTAGATAGCAATCAGCCCCAGCATTTT. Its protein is CASSPRTLDSNQPQHF.

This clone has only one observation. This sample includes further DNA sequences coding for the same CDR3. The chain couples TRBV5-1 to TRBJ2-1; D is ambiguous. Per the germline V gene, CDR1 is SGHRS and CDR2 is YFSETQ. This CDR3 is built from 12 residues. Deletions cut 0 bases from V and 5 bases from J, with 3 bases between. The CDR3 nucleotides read TGCGCCAGCAGCTTGGTGAACAATGAGCAGTTCTTC. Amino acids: CASSLVNNEQFF.

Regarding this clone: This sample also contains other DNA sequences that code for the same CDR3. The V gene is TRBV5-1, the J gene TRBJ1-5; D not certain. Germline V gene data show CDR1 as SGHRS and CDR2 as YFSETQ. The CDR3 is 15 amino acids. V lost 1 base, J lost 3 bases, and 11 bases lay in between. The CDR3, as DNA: TGCGCCAGCAGCTTGTCAGGCGATCTCAATCAGCCCCAGCATTTT. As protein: CASSLSGDLNQPQHF. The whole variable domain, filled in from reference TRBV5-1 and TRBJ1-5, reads KAGVTQTPRYLIKTRGQQVTLSCSPISGHRSVSWYQQTPGQGLQFLFEYFSETQRNKGNFPGRFSGRQFSNSRSEMNVSTLELGDSALYLCASSLSGDLNQPQHFGDGTRLSIL.